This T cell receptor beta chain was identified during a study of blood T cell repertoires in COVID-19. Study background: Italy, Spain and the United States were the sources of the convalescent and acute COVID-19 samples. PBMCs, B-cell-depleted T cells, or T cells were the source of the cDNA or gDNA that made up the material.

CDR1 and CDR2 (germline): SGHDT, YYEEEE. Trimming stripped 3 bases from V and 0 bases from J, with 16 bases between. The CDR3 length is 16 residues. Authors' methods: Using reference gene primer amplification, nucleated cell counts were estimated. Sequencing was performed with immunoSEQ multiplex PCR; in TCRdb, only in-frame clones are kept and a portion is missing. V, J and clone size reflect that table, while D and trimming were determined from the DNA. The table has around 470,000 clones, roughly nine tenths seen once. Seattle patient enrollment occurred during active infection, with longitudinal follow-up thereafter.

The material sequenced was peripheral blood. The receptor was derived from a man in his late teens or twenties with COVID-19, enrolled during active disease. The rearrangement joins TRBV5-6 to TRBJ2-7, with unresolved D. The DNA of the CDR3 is TGTGCCAGCAGCTCCCCAGCAGGCAGAAGCTCCTACGAGCAGTACTTC. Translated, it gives CASSSPAGRSSYEQYF.